The 9 T cell receptor beta chains presented below share a single source sample, sequenced in a study of T cells after yellow fever vaccination. TCRdb independently ran MiXCR on the 5' RACE reads; one entry per CDR3 protein. The repertoire has 300,000 to 400,000 distinct CDR3 sequences, roughly 6.1% of them found once; the top ten carry about 15%. The sample in question was PBMCs, obtained 5 days after the yellow fever booster vaccination. These receptors all stem from a man younger than 45 who received the YFV17D yellow fever vaccine.

This clonotype occurred a few times. The chain employs TRBV7-8 and TRBJ1-5; D gene ambiguous. This CDR3 comprises 15 residues. Germline CDR1 reads SGHVS; CDR2 reads FQNEAQ. V was clipped by 3 bases and J by 0 bases, with 9 bases between them. The CDR3 nucleotides read TGTGCCAGCAGCTTCCAAACGCGTAGCAATCAGCCCCAGCATTTT. This gives the protein CASSFQTRSNQPQHF. The full variable domain, rest sourced from reference TRBV7-8 and TRBJ1-5, is GAGVSQSPRYKVAKRGQDVALRCDPISGHVSLFWYQQALGQGPEFLTYFQNEAQLDKSGLPSDRFFAERPEGSVSTLKIQRTQQEDSAVYLCASSFQTRSNQPQHFGDGTRLSIL.

This clonotype has only a few counts. The chain recombines TRBV12-3 or TRBV12-4 with TRBJ2-6, with 7 bases fitting TRBD2. The CDR3 length is 17 residues. V was clipped by 6 bases and J by 3 bases; unmatched bases: 11. CDR3 DNA: TGTGCCAGCAGCTCCAAAGGCAGGGAGGGTGGGGCCAACGTCCTGACTTTC. It encodes CASSSKGREGGANVLTF.

The V call is TRBV20-1, the J call TRBJ2-7, with a weak D call TRBD1 (5 bases). The CDR3 extends over 14 amino acids. The germline V and J ends were trimmed by 4 bases and 7 bases, with 20 bases remaining between them. Germline CDR1 and CDR2: DFQATT and SNEGSKA (reference sequence). In DNA form, the CDR3 reads TGCAGTGCTACATTAGTTATAGGGGTTATGGAGCAGTACTTC. It translates to CSATLVIGVMEQYF.

The V call is TRBV20-1, the J call TRBJ1-5, with D unresolved. With 0 bases removed from V and 0 bases from J, the gap between germline ends came to 9 bases. The germline V gene has CDR1 DFQATT and CDR2 SNEGSKA (reference sequence). This CDR3 has 15 residues. The DNA of the CDR3 is TGCAGTGCTAGAGATTCGGGGTTTAGCAATCAGCCCCAGCATTTT. Protein sequence: CSARDSGFSNQPQHF.

This clonotype appeared a few times. The genes are TRBV20-1 and TRBJ2-5; weak D call: TRBD1 (5 bases). The CDR3 extends over 13 amino acids. CDR1 is DFQATT and CDR2 is SNEGSKA in the germline V gene (reference sequence). The V end was cut by 0 bases, the J end by 7 bases, with 12 bases between. The CDR3 protein is CSARDTGEGTQYF. The CDR3 coding sequence is TGCAGTGCTAGAGATACAGGAGAAGGGACCCAGTACTTC.

This clonotype turned up a few times. V is TRBV5-1 and J is TRBJ2-7; 8 bases map to TRBD2. Per the germline V gene, CDR1 is SGHRS and CDR2 is YFSETQ. The CDR3 is 14 residues long. V lost 7 bases and J lost 0; bases outside the gene matches: 6. As DNA, the CDR3 is TGCGCCAGCCTAGCGGGCCCAAACTCCTACGAGCAGTACTTC. This encodes CASLAGPNSYEQYF.

The chain employs TRBV25-1 and TRBJ2-7; the D gene is possibly TRBD2 (5 bases). The V and J ends lost 2 bases and 5 bases respectively, with 16 bases between them. Germline V lookup: CDR1 MGHDK, CDR2 SYGVNS. The CDR3 is 15 residues long. CDR3 region: CASSENPSINNEQYF. Here the CDR3 DNA reads TGTGCCAGCAGTGAAAACCCTAGCATCAATAACGAGCAGTACTTC.

The CDR3 loop is CASTPTSQDTDTQYF. Here the CDR3 DNA reads TGTGCCAGCACCCCAACTAGCCAGGACACAGATACGCAGTATTTT. The V gene is TRBV9, the J gene TRBJ2-3; D is perhaps TRBD2 (6 bases). Trimming stripped 6 bases from V and 2 bases from J, with 16 bases between. The V gene's germline CDR1 is SGDLS and CDR2 YYNGEE. The CDR3 covers 15 residues.

The V and J genes are TRBV12-3 or TRBV12-4 and TRBJ2-1; maybe TRBD1 (5 bases). This CDR3 spans 18 amino acids. The V end lost 11 bases, the J end lost 0 bases, and 26 bases lay between the germline ends. Here the CDR3 reads CAFCHTPTATPSYNEQFF. CDR3 sequence (DNA): TGTGCCTTCTGCCACACGCCGACAGCCACCCCCTCCTACAATGAGCAGTTCTTC.